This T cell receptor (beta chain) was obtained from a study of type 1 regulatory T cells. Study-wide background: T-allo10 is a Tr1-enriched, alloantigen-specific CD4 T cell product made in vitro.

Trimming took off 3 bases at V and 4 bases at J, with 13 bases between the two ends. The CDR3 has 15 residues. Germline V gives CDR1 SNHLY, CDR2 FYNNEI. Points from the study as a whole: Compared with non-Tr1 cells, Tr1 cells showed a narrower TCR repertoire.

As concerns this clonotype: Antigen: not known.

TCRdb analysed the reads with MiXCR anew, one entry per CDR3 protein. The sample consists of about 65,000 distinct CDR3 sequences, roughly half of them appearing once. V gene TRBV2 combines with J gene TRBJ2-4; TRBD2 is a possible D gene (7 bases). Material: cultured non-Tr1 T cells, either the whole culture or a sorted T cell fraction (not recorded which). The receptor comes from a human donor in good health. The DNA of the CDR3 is TGTGCCAGCAGTGACATCGCGGGGGCTAAAAACATTCAGTACTTC. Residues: CASSDIAGAKNIQYF.